The next 9 T cell receptor beta chains were all read from a single sample in a study of CD8 T cells in ankylosing spondylitis. TCRdb passed the 5' RACE reads through MiXCR, listing each CDR3 protein once. This sample carries about 190,000 distinct CDR3 sequences, 13% of them seen once, and the ten largest clones take more than 9.5%. Material for sequencing was blood, either unsorted or a sorted T cell fraction (not recorded which). The receptors derive from a female donor with ankylosing spondylitis or in good health (not recorded which).

V gene TRBV7-2 combines with J gene TRBJ2-7; the match to TRBD2 covers 10 bases. The CDR3 is 15 residues long. Germline V gives CDR1 SGHTA, CDR2 FQGNSA. Losses at the gene ends were 1 base for V and 7 bases for J; bases not matched to a gene: 7. DNA for the CDR3: TGTGCCAGCAGCTTAGTGCTAGCGGGAGTTGTAGAGCAGTACTTC. This sequence encodes CASSLVLAGVVEQYF.

This clonotype was counted at least ten times. The V call is TRBV9, the J call TRBJ1-1, with D possibly TRBD1 on 5 matching bases. Germline V lookup: CDR1 SGDLS, CDR2 YYNGEE. Between the trimmed V and J ends, which lost 3 bases and 5 bases, there was a span of 14 bases. The CDR3 is made up of 14 amino acids. This CDR3 reads CASSGGGKVTEAFF. The DNA for the CDR3 is TGTGCCAGCAGCGGGGGCGGGAAGGTGACTGAAGCTTTCTTT.

This clonotype was observed a few times. The chain couples TRBV7-2 to TRBJ1-5; D gene unclear. Germline V gene lookup returns CDR1 SGHTA and CDR2 FQGNSA. Trimming removed 3 bases from V and 0 bases from J, with 9 bases in between. This CDR3 comprises 15 residues. This CDR3 reads CASSFTSNSNQPQHF. The CDR3 region has the DNA TGTGCCAGCAGCTTCACGAGTAATAGCAATCAGCCCCAGCATTTT.

This clonotype has at least ten counts. The chain recombines TRBV12-3 or TRBV12-4 with TRBJ1-5, with TRBD1 matching 10 bases. The CDR3 is 18 residues long. Trimming took 5 bases from V and 5 from J; bases not matched to a gene: 15. CDR3 DNA sequence: TGTGCCAGCAGTCCGTACCCCTTGGGACAGGGGACCCATCAGCCCCAGCATTTT. It translates to CASSPYPLGQGTHQPQHF.

This clonotype was observed many times. The rearrangement joins TRBV29-1 to TRBJ1-1, with D possibly matching TRBD1 (5 bases). This CDR3 region has 13 residues. V was shortened by 4 bases and J by 0 bases, with 9 bases between the two germline ends. Germline V gene lookup returns CDR1 SQVTM and CDR2 ANQGSEA. CDR3 nucleotides: TGCAGCGTTGGACAGATCATGAACACTGAAGCTTTCTTT. It codes for CSVGQIMNTEAFF.

In its sample, this clonotype was seen many times. The chain links TRBV27 to TRBJ1-6; D gene uncertain. V was shortened by 4 bases and J by 6 bases, with 7 bases between the two germline ends. Germline CDR1 is MNHEY and CDR2 is SMNVEV (reference sequence). The CDR3 is made up of 13 amino acids. CDR3 nucleotide sequence: TGTGCCAGCAGTTCCCTTAGTAATTCACCCCTCCACTTT. Amino acids: CASSSLSNSPLHF.

The CDR3 loop is CSARVVGGGTEAFF. CDR3 in DNA: TGCAGTGCTAGGGTCGTTGGGGGTGGAACTGAAGCTTTCTTT. The chain carries TRBV20-1 and TRBJ1-1; D is perhaps TRBD1 (5 bases). The V end was cut by 3 bases, the J end by 5 bases, with 16 bases between. This CDR3 spans 14 amino acids. The germline V gene encodes CDR1 DFQATT and CDR2 SNEGSKA (reference sequence).

This clonotype showed up just a few times. This chain joins TRBV7-2 and TRBJ2-5; D gene ambiguous. The ends were cut back, 5 bases at V and 1 base at J, with 14 bases in the middle. Germline CDR1 SGHTA, CDR2 FQGNSA. The CDR3 contains 15 residues. CDR3 loop: CASSLGGLSQETQYF. Here the CDR3 DNA reads TGTGCCAGCAGCCTAGGTGGCCTGTCCCAAGAGACCCAGTACTTC.

The chain links TRBV20-1 to TRBJ2-7, with D unresolved. Per the germline V gene, CDR1 is DFQATT and CDR2 is SNEGSKA (reference sequence). The CDR3 has 13 amino acids. V was shortened by 6 bases and J by 6 bases, with 18 bases between the two germline ends. Here the CDR3 DNA reads TGCAGTGCCCTAAGTCTGGATTTTTTCGAGCAGTACTTC. It is translated as CSALSLDFFEQYF.